The entry below describes one T cell receptor beta chain. This specimen comes from a study of beta chain features in type 1 diabetes. The entirety of the isolated RNA underwent reverse transcription, so expressed TCRB transcripts were sequenced. Clones were read by immunoSEQ multiplex PCR, and TCRdb kept only the in-frame ones, dropping some. The table includes over 700,000 clones, roughly a sixth detected once. This clonotype was obtained from a woman aged 18-30 years in good health. The sample taken for sequencing was naive CD4+ T cells from blood.

DNA for the CDR3: TGTGCCAGCACCCTGGGGGGGGCCCGGCCCCAAGAGACCCAGTACTTC. Protein: CASTLGGARPQETQYF. The V and J genes are TRBV28 and TRBJ2-5, with D perhaps matching TRBD2 (7 bases). Germline V CDR1 and CDR2: MDHEN, SYDVKM. V lost 7 bases and J lost 1, with 19 bases in between. The CDR3 has 16 residues.